Listed here are 32 T cell receptor beta chains from one sample, sequenced in a study of blood T cell repertoires in COVID-19 (dated by TCRdb to 2018 to 2020). The library was made by the immunoSEQ multiplex PCR assay. TCRdb took over this immuneACCESS table, retaining in-frame rearrangements with V and J assigned. Such tables are incomplete; in checked studies, under half of the missing clones stem from an unresolved V gene, and the remainder is unexplained. Within this sample are 150,000 to 200,000 clones, with roughly 82% of them counted one time only. The ten largest clones take up about 8.4% of the sample. Sequencing was performed on peripheral blood. The source of these receptors is an older woman with acute or convalescent COVID-19.

V and J are TRBV19 and TRBJ1-5; no definite D call. Germline lookup yields CDR1 LNHDA and CDR2 SQIVND (reference sequence). The CDR3 totals 16 residues. V shed 3 bases and J shed 1 base, with 13 bases lying between them. The CDR3 bases are TGTGCCAGTAGTATTGGGCCCCCCCAGAGCAATCAGCCCCAGCATTTT. Translation: CASSIGPPQSNQPQHF.

The J gene is TRBJ1-3, the V gene TRBV7-2; D remains unclear. This CDR3 contains 14 residues. Germline-derived CDR1 and CDR2 are SGHTA and FQGNSA. V was cut by 1 base and J by 4 bases, with 8 bases left in between. In DNA, the CDR3 is TGTGCCAGCAGCTTAGATTTCCAGGGAAACACCATATATTTT. Residues: CASSLDFQGNTIYF.

The chain combines TRBV3-1 (or the pseudogene TRBV3-2) with TRBJ1-2; TRBD1 aligns across 8 bases. The V gene end was trimmed by 2 bases and the J gene end by 8 bases; junction bases not matched to a gene: 7. The germline CDR1 and CDR2 sequences are LGHDT and YNNKEL (reference sequence). This CDR3 spans 14 amino acids. Written as DNA, the CDR3 is TGTGCCAGCAGCCAACTCCAGGGGGCGGGCGGCTACACCTTC. This codes for CASSQLQGAGGYTF.

The gene calls are TRBV28 and TRBJ2-3; weak D call: TRBD1 (6 bases). V lost 5 bases and J lost 4, with 13 bases in between. The CDR3 consists of 14 residues. CDR1 is MDHEN, CDR2 SYDVKM, per germline. CDR3 coding DNA: TGTGCCAGCAGTCCCACAGGGAGCTCAGATACGCAGTATTTT. Its protein product is CASSPTGSSDTQYF.

The rearrangement uses TRBV6-5 and TRBJ2-1, with D possibly being TRBD2 (7 bases). V lost 5 bases and J 7 bases, leaving 12 bases between the germline ends. Germline V gene data show CDR1 as MNHEY and CDR2 as SVGAGI. The CDR3 extends over 13 amino acids. The CDR3 spells CASSSGTKNEQFF. The CDR3 DNA is TGTGCCAGCAGTAGCGGGACAAAGAATGAGCAGTTCTTC.

The CDR3 coding sequence is TGTGCCAGCAGATCAGACAGGGGTGCAGATACGCAGTATTTT. This gives the protein CASRSDRGADTQYF. The chain is built from TRBV6-5 and TRBJ2-3; 8 nucleotides align to TRBD1. The CDR3 sequence is 14 residues long. V dropped 6 bases and J dropped 4; count of bases not matched to a gene: 6. Germline loops: CDR1 MNHEY, CDR2 SVGAGI.

This sequence joins TRBV5-1 and TRBJ1-6, with D perhaps matching TRBD1 (5 bases). V lost 5 bases and J lost 7, with 10 bases in between. The CDR3 runs to 13 residues. From germline, CDR1 is SGHRS and CDR2 YFSETQ. CDR3 protein: CASSLGGNSPLHF. As DNA, the CDR3 is TGCGCCAGCAGTCTGGGGGGGAATTCACCCCTCCACTTT.

This clone appeared once. Written as DNA, the CDR3 is TGTGCCACCGCCCTAGCGGGGGACACAGATACGCAGTATTTT. It is translated as CATALAGDTDTQYF. The chain uses TRBV24-1 and TRBJ2-3; TRBD2 matches 10 bases. CDR1 and CDR2 (germline): KGHDR, SFDVKD. V gave up 9 bases and J gave up 2 bases; unmatched junction bases: 4. This CDR3 comprises 14 residues.

The CDR3 bases are TGTGCCAGCAGCTTAGGAGGCGGTAACTTATACGAGCAGTACTTC. Translation: CASSLGGGNLYEQYF. This chain links TRBV7-9 with TRBJ2-7; D is unresolved. There are 15 residues in the CDR3. Trimming took 1 base from V and 4 from J, leaving 14 bases between them. Germline V gene data show CDR1 as SEHNR and CDR2 as FQNEAQ (reference sequence).

The CDR3 sequence: CASNPLGATNTGELFF. As DNA, the CDR3 is TGTGCCAGCAATCCCCTGGGGGCGACGAACACCGGGGAGCTGTTTTTT. The V call is TRBV6-6, the J call TRBJ2-2, with D possibly TRBD1 on 6 matching bases. Trimming removed 7 bases at V and 0 bases at J, with 15 bases between. The CDR3 contains 16 residues. The germline V gene has CDR1 MNHNY and CDR2 SVGAGI (reference sequence).

The chain combines TRBV19 with TRBJ1-5; possibly TRBD1 for D (6 bases). V was pared by 6 bases and J by 3 bases, with 9 bases between. There are 13 residues in the CDR3. Germline CDR1 is LNHDA and CDR2 is SQIVND (reference sequence). CDR3 in amino acids: CASSRQVNQPQHF. In DNA form, the CDR3 reads TGTGCCAGTAGCAGACAGGTCAATCAGCCCCAGCATTTT.

The chain links TRBV28 to TRBJ1-1, with 8 nucleotides matching TRBD1. After removal of 6 bases from V and 3 bases from J, the junction contained 9 bases not matched to a gene. The CDR3 is 15 residues long. The germline gives CDR1 MDHEN, CDR2 SYDVKM. In DNA, the CDR3 is TGTGCCAGCAGACGGACAGGGTCGGCGGACACTGAAGCTTTCTTT. Translation: CASRRTGSADTEAFF.

This clone was picked up one time. The CDR3 DNA sequence: TGTGCCAGCAGTGGCGGGGGGGGGACACGAGAGACCCAGTACTTC. Amino acid sequence: CASSGGGGTRETQYF. This chain uses TRBV27 with TRBJ2-5; 9 nucleotides align to TRBD2. The CDR3 spans 15 residues. Per germline, CDR1 MNHEY and CDR2 SMNVEV (reference sequence). J lost 4 bases, V lost 5 bases, and 8 bases had no gene match.

This rearrangement joins TRBV4-3 to TRBJ2-7; D is unresolved. The CDR3 runs 13 residues. V dropped 1 base and J dropped 4 bases, with 8 bases sitting between them. Per the germline V gene, CDR1 is LGHNA and CDR2 is YSLEER. CDR3 sequence reads: CASSQVIRYEQYF. Written as DNA, the CDR3 is TGCGCCAGCAGCCAAGTCATTCGGTACGAGCAGTACTTC.

The chain combines TRBV5-4 with TRBJ2-2; D possibly corresponds to TRBD1 (6 bases). The CDR3 contains 14 residues. Germline V gene sequence: CDR1 SGHNT, CDR2 YYREEE (reference sequence). V was shortened by 0 bases and J by 8 bases, with 11 bases between the two germline ends. Here the CDR3 DNA reads TGTGCCAGCAGCTTGGGTCAGGGGATAGGGGAGCTGTTTTTT. It encodes CASSLGQGIGELFF. Full variable domain (outside the CDR3, taken from reference TRBV5-4 and TRBJ2-2): ETGVTQSPTHLIKTRGQQVTLRCSSQSGHNTVSWYQQALGQGPQFIFQYYREEENGRGNFPPRFSGLQFPNYSSELNVNALELDDSALYLCASSLGQGIGELFFGEGSRLTVL.

The rearrangement links TRBV5-4 to TRBJ2-5; D possibly corresponds to TRBD2 (5 bases). This CDR3 is 13 amino acids long. Germline CDR1 reads SGHNT; CDR2 reads YYREEE (reference sequence). V lost 3 bases and J lost 0, with 6 bases in between. The CDR3 DNA follows: TGTGCCAGCAGCTCGGGGTACCAAGAGACCCAGTACTTC. Translated: CASSSGYQETQYF.

The chain is built from TRBV7-3 and TRBJ2-1; 9 nucleotides match TRBD1. CDR1 is SGHTA and CDR2 is FQGTGA in the germline V gene. The CDR3 length is 16 residues. With V trimmed by 3 bases and J by 6 bases, 9 bases remained unmatched. The DNA for the CDR3 is TGTGCCAGCAGCTTGCCCGGGACAGGGAGGGGCAATGAGCAGTTCTTC. Amino acid sequence: CASSLPGTGRGNEQFF.

The rearrangement uses TRBV19 and TRBJ1-1; D is ambiguous. Trimming took 9 bases from V and 5 from J, leaving 19 bases between them. Germline CDR1 and CDR2: LNHDA and SQIVND (reference sequence). The CDR3 consists of 14 residues. The DNA of the CDR3 is TGTGCCAGCGGGGAGGGTACCGGGAGAACTGAAGCTTTCTTT. Translating it yields CASGEGTGRTEAFF.

J is TRBJ2-1 and V is TRBV9, with 9 bases identical to TRBD2. The CDR3 consists of 14 residues. Germline V CDR1 and CDR2: SGDLS, YYNGEE. Unmatched junction bases numbered 6, after V lost 2 bases and J lost 9 bases. The chain's CDR3 is CASSVAGGSTEQFF. For the CDR3, the DNA is TGTGCCAGCAGCGTTGCGGGAGGGAGTACTGAGCAGTTCTTC.

The chain is built from TRBV18 and TRBJ1-4; D uncertain. Trimming stripped 0 bases from V and 5 bases from J, with 7 bases between. The CDR3 totals 14 residues. CDR1 is KGHSH, CDR2 LQKENI, per germline. The CDR3 is CASSPPNSNEKLFF. The CDR3 DNA reads as TGTGCCAGCTCACCACCGAACAGCAATGAAAAACTGTTTTTT.

The chain combines TRBV6-5 with TRBJ1-5; 11 positions match TRBD1. The germline V gene has CDR1 MNHEY and CDR2 SVGAGI. The CDR3 consists of 14 residues. V dropped 2 bases and J dropped 6; count of bases not matched to a gene: 0. CDR3 coding DNA: TGTGCCAGCAGTTACGGACAGGGGGCTCAGCCCCAGCATTTT. Its protein product is CASSYGQGAQPQHF.

This chain connects TRBV19 to TRBJ2-7, with a possible D match to TRBD1 (5 bases). CDR3 length: 14 amino acids. Germline CDR1 and CDR2: LNHDA and SQIVND (reference sequence). V lost 4 bases, J lost 0 bases, and 10 bases lay in between. Written as DNA, the CDR3 is TGTGCCAGTAGTACCGACAGAAACTCCTACGAGCAGTACTTC. Translation gives CASSTDRNSYEQYF.

A note on this clone: Distinct nucleotide sequences in the sample also encode this CDR3. The chain recombines TRBV5-8 with TRBJ1-4, with TRBD1 matching 7 bases. V was clipped by 1 base and J by 6 bases; unmatched bases: 3. The CDR3 is 14 residues long. Germline lookup yields CDR1 SGHTS and CDR2 YDEGEE. The CDR3 nucleotides read TGTGCCAGCAGCTTGCCAGGGGGTGATGAAAAACTGTTTTTT. Amino acids: CASSLPGGDEKLFF. Filled out from reference TRBV5-8 and TRBJ1-4, the complete variable domain reads EAGVTQSPTHLIKTRGQQATLRCSPISGHTSVYWYQQALGLGLQFLLWYDEGEERNRGNFPPRFSGRQFPNYSSELNVNALELEDSALYLCASSLPGGDEKLFFGSGTQLSVL.

V gene TRBV12-3 or TRBV12-4 combines with J gene TRBJ2-1; no clear D gene. V was clipped by 2 bases and J by 14 bases, with 10 bases between them. The CDR3 runs 11 residues. CDR3 DNA sequence: TGTGCCAGCAGTTTAAATGGCAGAAAGTTCTTC. Protein product: CASSLNGRKFF.

J is TRBJ1-6 and V is TRBV6-2 or TRBV6-3, with D possibly being TRBD1 (6 bases). CDR3 length: 13 residues. The germline V gene has CDR1 MNHEY and CDR2 SVGEGT. V lost 2 bases and J lost 10, with 9 bases in between. CDR3 sequence reads: CASSYGGGSPLHF. The CDR3 region has the DNA TGTGCCAGCAGTTACGGGGGCGGGTCACCCCTCCACTTT.

V is TRBV19 and J is TRBJ1-6; 9 bases align to TRBD1. V shed 5 bases and J 10 bases; nucleotides not matched to a gene: 6. Germline values: CDR1 LNHDA, CDR2 SQIVND (reference sequence). This CDR3 contains 14 residues. The CDR3: CASSLQGAWSPLHF. Here the CDR3 DNA reads TGTGCCAGTAGTCTACAGGGGGCTTGGTCACCCCTCCACTTT.

The table lists this clone with a few counts. The chain recombines TRBV6-2 or TRBV6-3 with TRBJ1-6; TRBD1 aligns across 9 bases. The germline V gene has CDR1 MNHEY and CDR2 SVGEGT. Trimming cost V 2 bases and J 8 bases; bases outside gene matches: 4. The length of the CDR3 is 15 residues. The CDR3 sequence: CASSYDRTGDSPLHF. CDR3 bases: TGTGCCAGCAGTTACGACCGGACAGGGGATTCACCCCTCCACTTT.

This rearrangement joins TRBV7-2 to TRBJ2-7; D ambiguous. V was clipped by 2 bases and J by 6 bases, with 8 bases between them. Germline-derived CDR1 and CDR2 are SGHTA and FQGNSA. This CDR3 is 12 amino acids long. As DNA, the CDR3 is TGTGCCAGCAGCTTATCGAGGAGCGAGCAGTACTTC. Protein product: CASSLSRSEQYF.

This clone turned up a few times. The gene calls are TRBV4-1 and TRBJ1-1; 8 nucleotides agree with TRBD1. The V segment lost 0 bases and the J segment 10 bases; nucleotides outside the gene matches: 7. CDR1 and CDR2 from the germline V gene are MGHRA and YSYEKL. The CDR3 is 14 amino acids. CDR3 DNA: TGCGCCAGCAGCCAAGATCGAGGACAGGGAAGAGCTTTCTTT. Encoded protein: CASSQDRGQGRAFF.

V is TRBV18 and J is TRBJ1-2; no reliable D call. The V and J ends lost 3 bases and 7 bases respectively, with 18 bases between them. The CDR3 is 15 residues long. Germline lookup yields CDR1 KGHSH and CDR2 LQKENI. The CDR3 spells CASSPPGTALGGYTF. The CDR3 nucleotides read TGTGCCAGCTCACCCCCCGGCACAGCCTTAGGTGGCTACACCTTC.

CDR3 in amino acids: CASSQNRAARSYNEQFF. The CDR3 DNA is TGCGCCAGCAGCCAAAATCGAGCGGCGAGGTCCTACAATGAGCAGTTCTTC. The chain uses TRBV4-3 and TRBJ2-1, with a possible D match to TRBD2 (5 bases). The CDR3 has 17 amino acids. V lost 2 bases and J 1 base, leaving 15 bases between the germline ends. Per the germline V gene, CDR1 is LGHNA and CDR2 is YSLEER.

The chain joins TRBV18 to TRBJ2-5; tentative D call: TRBD1 (6 bases). Germline CDR1 and CDR2: KGHSH and LQKENI. The V gene lost 8 bases and the J gene lost 7 bases, with 17 bases spanning the gap. The CDR3 has 13 residues. CDR3 residues: CASHRTGTATQYF. CDR3 DNA sequence: TGTGCCAGCCACCGAACAGGGACGGCGACCCAGTACTTC.